These 32 T cell receptor beta chains originate from one sample sequenced in a study of cytomegalovirus exposure and HLA in healthy donors. Primers: 60 Vbeta forward and 13 Jbeta reverse. Method: immunoSEQ multiplex PCR; TCRdb's copy keeps in-frame clones and lacks some. The repertoire holds some 120,000 clones, with 77% as singletons. The specimen was PBMCs. The source is a man younger than 35 in good health and CMV-seropositive.

The chain joins TRBV6-1 to TRBJ1-5; D possibly corresponds to TRBD1 (5 bases). The germline V and J ends were trimmed by 8 bases and 2 bases, with 10 bases remaining between them. Germline V lookup: CDR1 MNHNS, CDR2 SASEGT. CDR3 length: 13 residues. CDR3 bases: TGTGCCAGCGGGGGGGAAGGCAATCAGCCCCAGCATTTT. Its translation: CASGGEGNQPQHF.

This clone has a handful of counts. The chain joins TRBV28 to TRBJ1-5; perhaps TRBD1 as D (6 bases). Per germline, CDR1 MDHEN and CDR2 SYDVKM. The V end lost 2 bases, the J end lost 3 bases, and 11 bases lay between the germline ends. The CDR3 totals 15 residues. Written as DNA, the CDR3 is TGTGCCAGCAGTTTAGGAGACAGGCACAATCAGCCCCAGCATTTT. Translation: CASSLGDRHNQPQHF.

To note about this clone: This probably arose from a read error, given a far larger clone one base away. Distinct nucleotide sequences in the sample also encode this CDR3. The chain couples TRBV5-1 to TRBJ2-7; tentatively, D is TRBD2 (6 bases). The CDR3 extends over 15 amino acids. V was pared by 4 bases and J by 0 bases, with 14 bases between. Germline CDR1 SGHRS, CDR2 YFSETQ. The CDR3 DNA is TGCGCCAGCAGCGGGCTGACTAGGGGCTCCTACGAGCAGTACTTC. Translated: CASSGLTRGSYEQYF.

The chain carries TRBV5-1 and TRBJ1-1; D is possibly TRBD1 (6 bases). Per germline, CDR1 SGHRS and CDR2 YFSETQ. The ends were cut back, 4 bases at V and 6 bases at J, with 19 bases in the middle. The CDR3 length is 15 residues. CDR3 sequence (DNA): TGCGCCAGCAGCGCTGCAGGGGTTTTGTTCTCTGAAGCTTTCTTT. Protein: CASSAAGVLFSEAFF.

J is TRBJ2-2 and V is TRBV4-2; 7 bases align to TRBD1. CDR3 length: 15 amino acids. From germline, CDR1 is LGHNA and CDR2 YNFKEQ. V trimming: 4 bases; J trimming: 3 bases; junction bases outside the gene matches: 5. The CDR3 DNA reads as TGTGCCAGCAGCCCCTACGACAGGGACACCGGGGAGCTGTTTTTT. Its protein is CASSPYDRDTGELFF.

The rearrangement joins TRBV5-4 to TRBJ1-2; D gene ambiguous. CDR1 is SGHNT, CDR2 YYREEE, per germline (reference sequence). This CDR3 region has 11 residues. V was shortened by 3 bases and J by 8 bases, with 8 bases between the two germline ends. Here the CDR3 DNA reads TGTGCCAGCAGCTCGAACAGCGGCTACACCTTC. As protein: CASSSNSGYTF.

This clone has a handful of counts. V usage is TRBV4-1 and J usage is TRBJ2-2, with D possibly being TRBD1 (5 bases). This CDR3 is built from 13 residues. CDR1 MGHRA and CDR2 YSYEKL come from the germline V gene. With 4 bases removed from V and 5 bases from J, the gap between germline ends came to 8 bases. CDR3 amino acids: CASSLQGTGELFF. The CDR3 DNA reads TGCGCCAGCAGCCTGCAGGGAACCGGGGAGCTGTTTTTT.

This clone has a handful of counts. Written as DNA, the CDR3 is TGTGCCAGCAGTCCGGGACAGGGGACCCACAATGAGCAGTTCTTC. It translates to CASSPGQGTHNEQFF. The chain couples TRBV6-5 to TRBJ2-1, with 10 bases identical to TRBD1. Germline CDR1 reads MNHEY; CDR2 reads SVGAGI. J was trimmed by 5 bases and V by 5 bases; bases with no gene match: 6. The length of the CDR3 is 15 residues.

This chain connects TRBV5-1 to TRBJ1-1; TRBD1 matches 7 bases. Germline V lookup: CDR1 SGHRS, CDR2 YFSETQ. V lost 4 bases to trimming and J lost 1 base; unmatched junction nucleotides: 4. The CDR3 is 14 amino acids. The CDR3 DNA reads TGCGCCAGCAGCGATTACAGGGGGAACACTGAAGCTTTCTTT. Amino acids: CASSDYRGNTEAFF. Full variable domain (remainder filled in from reference TRBV5-1 and TRBJ1-1): KAGVTQTPRYLIKTRGQQVTLSCSPISGHRSVSWYQQTPGQGLQFLFEYFSETQRNKGNFPGRFSGRQFSNSRSEMNVSTLELGDSALYLCASSDYRGNTEAFFGQGTRLTVV.

This clone was observed a handful of times. The chain joins TRBV28 to TRBJ2-6, with 9 bases that match TRBD1. V shed 5 bases and J 0 bases; nucleotides not matched to a gene: 11. The CDR3 totals 19 residues. Germline CDR1 reads MDHEN; CDR2 reads SYDVKM. CDR3 DNA: TGTGCCAGCAGTCTCGCGGGACAGGGCGGATACTCTGGGGCCAACGTCCTGACTTTC. Its protein product is CASSLAGQGGYSGANVLTF.

A remark on this clone: At one of its ends the junction is not consistent with the germline gene, which may arise from a read error. This chain links TRBV7-9 with TRBJ1-2, with a tentative D call TRBD1 (5 bases). The CDR3 loop spans 15 amino acids. Germline loops: CDR1 SEHNR, CDR2 FQNEAQ (reference sequence). The CDR3 nucleotides read TGTTCCAGCAGCTTAGGACTCGGGACTGGAGATGGCTACACCTTC. This codes for CSSSLGLGTGDGYTF.

CDR3 region: CASSDGTGSQFSGANVLTF. The CDR3 region has the DNA TGTGCCAGCAGTGACGGGACAGGGTCCCAATTCTCTGGGGCCAACGTCCTGACTTTC. This rearrangement joins TRBV6-4 to TRBJ2-6; 9 bases align to TRBD1. Germline values: CDR1 MRHNA, CDR2 SNTAGT. J lost 0 bases, V lost 2 bases, and 8 bases had no gene match. The CDR3 has 19 residues.

This chain joins TRBV6-6 and TRBJ2-5; TRBD2 agrees at 10 bases. The DNA matches TRBJ2-7 better at its end, which makes the J call doubtful. The CDR3 is 15 amino acids. Germline V CDR1 and CDR2: MNHNY, SVGAGI (reference sequence). The DNA of the CDR3 is TGTGCCAGCAGTTCCGGACTAGCGGCCGATTACGAGCAGTACTTC. Amino acid sequence: CASSSGLAADYEQYF.

The chain combines TRBV28 with TRBJ2-1; TRBD2 agrees at 9 bases. The CDR3 runs to 14 residues. Trimming took 7 bases from V and 4 from J; bases not matched to a gene: 5. From germline, CDR1 is MDHEN and CDR2 SYDVKM. The CDR3 protein is CASNSGGPYNEQFF. The CDR3 DNA reads TGTGCCAGCAATAGCGGGGGCCCTTACAATGAGCAGTTCTTC.

This clone appeared once. V gene TRBV2 combines with J gene TRBJ2-7, with D perhaps matching TRBD2 (5 bases). The germline CDR1 and CDR2 sequences are SNHLY and FYNNEI. There are 13 residues in the CDR3. V was cut by 7 bases and J by 2 bases, with 12 bases left in between. The CDR3 reads CASTRTAAYEQYF. The CDR3 coding sequence is TGTGCCAGCACTAGGACTGCAGCCTACGAGCAGTACTTC.

This chain links TRBV2 with TRBJ1-1; unclear D gene. V gave up 4 bases and J gave up 2 bases, with 11 bases separating them. CDR3 size: 14 residues. Germline loops: CDR1 SNHLY, CDR2 FYNNEI. Written as DNA, the CDR3 is TGTGCCAGCAGTGTTACGGGATTTAACACTGAAGCTTTCTTT. This translates into CASSVTGFNTEAFF.

The chain is built from TRBV29-1 and TRBJ2-1; 13 bases are shared with TRBD2. Unmatched junction bases numbered 5, after V lost 7 bases and J lost 8 bases. The germline gives CDR1 SQVTM, CDR2 ANQGSEA. This CDR3 has 13 amino acids. CDR3 sequence reads: CSAGTSGIDEQFF. CDR3 coding DNA: TGCAGCGCCGGGACTAGCGGGATAGATGAGCAGTTCTTC.

The genes are TRBV10-3 and TRBJ1-2; 11 bases line up with TRBD1. The CDR3 length is 16 residues. Germline V gene sequence: CDR1 ENHRY, CDR2 SYGVKD. The V segment lost 2 bases and the J segment 8 bases; nucleotides outside the gene matches: 10. As DNA, the CDR3 is TGTGCCATCAGTGAGGAAGCCGGACAGGGGGCCGGCGGCTACACCTTC. Its translation: CAISEEAGQGAGGYTF.

This rearrangement joins TRBV19 to TRBJ1-1; the D is unclear. V lost 7 bases to trimming and J lost 4 bases, with 19 bases between them. The CDR3 has 15 residues. The germline gives CDR1 LNHDA, CDR2 SQIVND (reference sequence). The CDR3 reads CASTMEGGGFTEAFF. In DNA, the CDR3 is TGTGCCAGTACCATGGAGGGAGGTGGGTTCACTGAAGCTTTCTTT.

The genes are TRBV19 and TRBJ1-3; D not resolved. V was trimmed by 10 bases and J by 8 bases, leaving 18 bases between them. The CDR3 has 13 residues. Germline assignment: CDR1 LNHDA and CDR2 SQIVND (reference sequence). The CDR3 region has the DNA TGTGCCACCGGGCCCTTTGAGCGGCACACCATATATTTT. Its translation: CATGPFERHTIYF.

The CDR3 coding sequence is TGTGCCAGCAGCGGAGCCGGGGAGCAGTACTTC. The encoded protein is CASSGAGEQYF. The J gene is TRBJ2-7, the V gene TRBV7-9, with D unclear. V gave up 5 bases and J gave up 7 bases, with 9 bases separating them. Germline CDR1 reads SEHNR; CDR2 reads FQNEAQ (reference sequence). CDR3 length: 11 amino acids. Full variable domain (remainder filled in from reference TRBV7-9 and TRBJ2-7): DTGVSQNPRHKITKRGQNVTFRCDPISEHNRLYWYRQTLGQGPEFLTYFQNEAQLEKSRLLSDRFSAERPKGSFSTLEIQRTEQGDSAMYLCASSGAGEQYFGPGTRLTVT.

The chain joins TRBV29-1 to TRBJ2-1, with 7 bases lining up with TRBD1. V was pared by 3 bases and J by 4 bases, with 12 bases of the junction left unmatched. The V gene's germline CDR1 is SQVTM and CDR2 ANQGSEA. This CDR3 has 16 residues. The CDR3 DNA follows: TGCAGCGTTGACGAGGGGGCGCGTTTCTTTTACAATGAGCAGTTCTTC. It encodes CSVDEGARFFYNEQFF.

This chain joins TRBV2 and TRBJ2-7; D remains ambiguous. Looked up from germline, CDR1 is SNHLY and CDR2 is FYNNEI. The CDR3 totals 12 residues. With 5 bases removed from V and 4 bases from J, the gap between germline ends came to 9 bases. CDR3 sequence: CASSSSNYEQYF. The CDR3 nucleotides are TGTGCCAGCAGTTCTAGTAATTACGAGCAGTACTTC.

The chain carries TRBV2 and TRBJ1-1; D is ambiguous. Germline V gene data show CDR1 as SNHLY and CDR2 as FYNNEI. The CDR3 is 12 amino acids. V was pared by 6 bases and J by 3 bases, with 8 bases between. In DNA form, the CDR3 reads TGTGCCAGCAGGAGTCACTACACTGAAGCTTTCTTT. Translation gives CASRSHYTEAFF.

This sequence joins TRBV6-1 and TRBJ1-5; 7 nucleotides align to TRBD1. The ends lost 10 bases at V and 6 bases at J; junction bases unmatched: 12. The CDR3 covers 14 residues. Germline values: CDR1 MNHNS, CDR2 SASEGT. CDR3 sequence: CATLQGKLGQPQHF. CDR3 sequence (DNA): TGTGCCACCCTACAGGGGAAGCTCGGTCAGCCCCAGCATTTT.

The CDR3 region is CASSFRDYELETQYF. The CDR3 nucleotides read TGTGCCAGTAGTTTCCGGGACTACGAGTTAGAGACCCAGTACTTC. This chain uses TRBV19 with TRBJ2-5; 7 positions match TRBD2. Trimming cost V 5 bases and J 4 bases; bases outside gene matches: 10. CDR1 is LNHDA and CDR2 is SQIVND in the germline V gene (reference sequence). CDR3 size: 15 residues.

A remark on this clone: At one of its ends the junction is not consistent with the germline gene, which may arise from a read error. The chain uses TRBV4-2 and TRBJ2-5, with 10 bases identical to TRBD2. Germline CDR1 is LGHNA and CDR2 is YNFKEQ. The CDR3 contains 17 residues. CDR3 region: CASSKEILAGAGETQYF. As DNA, the CDR3 is TGTGCCAGCAGCAAAGAGATCCTAGCGGGAGCGGGAGAGACCCAGTACTTC.

V and J are TRBV5-1 and TRBJ1-1; 8 nucleotides align to TRBD1. The junction had 9 bases not matched to a gene; V was cut back by 4 bases and J by 1 base. This CDR3 region has 16 residues. From germline, CDR1 is SGHRS and CDR2 YFSETQ. The DNA of the CDR3 is TGCGCCAGCAGCGGGAACAGAGGGACAGGGAACACTGAAGCTTTCTTT. It encodes CASSGNRGTGNTEAFF.

This rearrangement joins TRBV7-6 to TRBJ2-2, with 7 nucleotides matching TRBD1. Unmatched junction bases numbered 8, after V lost 4 bases and J lost 0 bases. The CDR3 covers 17 residues. The germline CDR1 and CDR2 sequences are SGHVS and FNYEAQ. The CDR3 DNA is TGTGCCAGCAGCTCGCGACCGGGACAGACGAACACCGGGGAGCTGTTTTTT. This codes for CASSSRPGQTNTGELFF.

V usage is TRBV6-5 and J usage is TRBJ2-3; 12 bases map to TRBD2. J lost 2 bases, V lost 4 bases, and 4 bases had no gene match. CDR1 and CDR2 from the germline V gene are MNHEY and SVGAGI. The CDR3 loop spans 16 amino acids. CDR3: CASSSRTSGITDTQYF. As DNA, the CDR3 is TGTGCCAGCAGTTCTCGGACTAGCGGGATCACAGATACGCAGTATTTT.

The V and J genes are TRBV4-1 and TRBJ1-1; maybe TRBD1 (5 bases). CDR3 length equals 15 residues. CDR1 MGHRA and CDR2 YSYEKL come from the germline V gene. Trimming took off 0 bases at V and 11 bases at J, with 19 bases between the two ends. The CDR3 protein is CASSQESAGPLLAFF. CDR3 bases: TGCGCCAGCAGCCAAGAGTCGGCAGGGCCCCTTCTGGCTTTCTTT.

The V gene is TRBV9, the J gene TRBJ2-3; 7 bases are shared with TRBD1. J lost 0 bases, V lost 1 base, and 5 bases had no gene match. The CDR3 totals 16 residues. CDR1 is SGDLS, CDR2 YYNGEE, per germline. CDR3 in DNA: TGTGCCAGCAGCGTATCGACAGGGTATAGCACAGATACGCAGTATTTT. Translation gives CASSVSTGYSTDTQYF.